This T cell receptor (beta chain) emerged from a study of beta chain features in type 1 diabetes. Study-wide results and caveats: In patients and controls equally, PCR might favor templates that are shorter. VDJ junctions from patients with type 1 diabetes contained fewer insertions and more deletions. The question of HLA type influencing TCRB rearrangement was one that remained unresolved here. TCRB CDR3s were moderately but significantly shorter in Type 1 diabetes patients in all four CD4+ subsets.

This clone was seen a handful of times. What it recognizes is unknown. The isolated RNA, all of it, was reverse transcribed, so expressed TCRB transcripts were what got sequenced. The read count averaged around 3.6 million across naive, central memory and regulatory T cell samples. Sequenced by immunoSEQ multiplex PCR; TCRdb stores in-frame clones only, minus some. The sample consists of a few hundred thousand clones, roughly an eighth of them appearing once. Losses at the gene ends were 1 base for V and 1 base for J; bases not matched to a gene: 2. The CDR3 runs to 15 residues. Germline CDR1 and CDR2: LGHNA and YNFKEQ.

V usage is TRBV4-2 and J usage is TRBJ2-7, with TRBD2 matching over 9 bases. This receptor was obtained from a woman under 30 with type 1 diabetes. Source material: naive CD4+ T cells from blood. The CDR3 sequence: CASSQGLAGSYEQYF. The DNA for the CDR3 is TGTGCCAGCAGCCAAGGGCTAGCGGGATCCTACGAGCAGTACTTC.